One T cell receptor (beta chain) is described in this entry. As yet, its antigen is unknown. The data belong to a study of T cell responses to AZD1222 COVID-19 vaccine. Points from the study as a whole: Repertoires in all cases were sampled only once the peak T cell response had passed. The study found Spike-specific TCR breadth and depth rose after two AZD1222 doses.

Sequencing used immunoSEQ multiplex PCR; TCRdb keeps in-frame clones, though not all of them. This table holds 90,000 to 150,000 clones, roughly 85% found once. In germline, CDR1 is SNHLY, CDR2 FYNNEI. This CDR3 has 16 residues. Trimming left V 1 base short and J 10 bases short, with 17 bases between. The TCR sequence derives from an adult in good health. The source material was peripheral blood, sampled on day 0 of AZD1222 vaccination. The rearrangement uses TRBV2 and TRBJ1-6, with D unclear. In nucleotides, the CDR3 is TGTGCCAGCAGTGAAGAGTCGAGGGTGTTAAGGTCACCCCTCCACTTT. Its translation: CASSEESRVLRSPLHF.